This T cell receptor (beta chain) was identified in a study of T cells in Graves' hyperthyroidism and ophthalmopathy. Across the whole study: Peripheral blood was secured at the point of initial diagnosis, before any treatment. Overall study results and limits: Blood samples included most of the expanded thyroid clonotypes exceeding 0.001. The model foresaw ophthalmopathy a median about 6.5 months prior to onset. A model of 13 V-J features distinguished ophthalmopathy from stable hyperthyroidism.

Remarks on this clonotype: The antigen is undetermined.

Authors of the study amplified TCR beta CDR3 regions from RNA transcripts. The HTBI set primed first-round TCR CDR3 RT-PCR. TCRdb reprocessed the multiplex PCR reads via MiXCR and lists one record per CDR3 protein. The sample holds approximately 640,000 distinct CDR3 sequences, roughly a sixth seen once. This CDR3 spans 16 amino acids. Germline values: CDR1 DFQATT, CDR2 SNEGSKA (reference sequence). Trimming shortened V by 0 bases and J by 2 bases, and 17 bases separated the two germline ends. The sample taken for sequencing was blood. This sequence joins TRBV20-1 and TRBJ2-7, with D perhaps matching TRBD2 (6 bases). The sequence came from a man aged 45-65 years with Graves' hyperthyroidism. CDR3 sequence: CSARDLKASVAYEQYF. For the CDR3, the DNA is TGCAGTGCTAGAGATCTAAAAGCTAGCGTAGCCTACGAGCAGTACTTC.